The 18 T cell receptor beta chains listed next were all sequenced from one sample in a study of blood T cell repertoires in COVID-19. Here immunoSEQ multiplex PCR was the method, and the copy in TCRdb shows in-frame clones only, minus some. This table holds tens of thousands of clones, under 95% found once. Sequenced sample: peripheral blood. The receptors shown here come from a human donor in a cohort sampled during active COVID-19.

The genes are TRBV7-2 and TRBJ2-7, with D perhaps TRBD2 (6 bases). Germline loops: CDR1 SGHTA, CDR2 FQGNSA. V lost 2 bases and J 2 bases, leaving 10 bases between the germline ends. This CDR3 is 14 amino acids long. The chain's CDR3 is CASSLSSVPYEQYF. CDR3 in DNA: TGTGCCAGCAGCTTATCTAGCGTACCCTACGAGCAGTACTTC. The variable domain in full, with the rest retrieved from reference TRBV7-2 and TRBJ2-7, is GAGVSQSPSNKVTEKGKDVELRCDPISGHTALYWYRQSLGQGLEFLIYFQGNSAPDKSGLPSDRFSAERTGGSVSTLTIQRTQQEDSAVYLCASSLSSVPYEQYFGPGTRLTVT.

The chain uses TRBV6-5 and TRBJ1-4; D is uncertain. Germline CDR1 reads MNHEY; CDR2 reads SVGAGI. The CDR3 is 14 residues long. V gave up 6 bases and J gave up 0 bases, with 8 bases separating them. The CDR3 loop is CASRASATNEKLFF. The CDR3, as DNA: TGTGCCAGCAGGGCATCTGCAACTAATGAAAAACTGTTTTTT.

This chain uses TRBV28 with TRBJ1-2; D call uncertain. The germline CDR1 and CDR2 sequences are MDHEN and SYDVKM. V was clipped by 6 bases and J by 1 base, with 18 bases between them. The CDR3 has 16 residues. DNA of the CDR3: TGTGCCAGCAGCCCCTTTGGTTGGGAGCTTAACTATGGCTACACCTTC. This encodes CASSPFGWELNYGYTF.

The rearrangement links TRBV9 to TRBJ1-2, with D possibly matching TRBD1 (5 bases). V shed 7 bases and J shed 7 bases, with 8 bases lying between them. Germline V lookup: CDR1 SGDLS, CDR2 YYNGEE. The CDR3 totals 10 residues. The CDR3 region is CASSGPGYTF. The CDR3 DNA reads as TGTGCCAGCTCAGGGCCTGGCTACACCTTC. The full variable domain, in which reference TRBV9 and TRBJ1-2 provide the parts outside the CDR3, is DSGVTQTPKHLITATGQRVTLRCSPRSGDLSVYWYQQSLDQGLQFLIQYYNGEERAKGNILERFSAQQFPDLHSELNLSSLELGDSALYFCASSGPGYTFGSGTRLTVV.

This chain joins TRBV24-1 and TRBJ1-2, with 7 bases identical to TRBD1. The CDR3 consists of 14 residues. V lost 4 bases, J lost 5 bases, and 6 bases stayed unmatched. Per germline, CDR1 KGHDR and CDR2 SFDVKD. The CDR3 protein is CATSDPRQGYGYTF. The CDR3 DNA follows: TGTGCCACCAGTGACCCCCGACAGGGTTATGGCTACACCTTC.

The rearrangement uses TRBV6-5 and TRBJ1-1, with 7 nucleotides matching TRBD1. The V and J ends lost 6 bases and 0 bases, in that order; junction bases with no gene match: 7. CDR3 length: 15 amino acids. The V gene's germline CDR1 is MNHEY and CDR2 SVGAGI. CDR3 sequence: CASSPNRGVNTEAFF. CDR3 bases: TGTGCCAGCAGCCCGAACAGGGGTGTGAACACTGAAGCTTTCTTT.

The chain uses TRBV11-2 and TRBJ1-2; 7 bases align to TRBD1. The V gene's germline CDR1 is SGHAT and CDR2 FQNNGV. V was clipped by 4 bases and J by 5 bases; unmatched bases: 7. CDR3 length: 14 amino acids. CDR3 nucleotide sequence: TGTGCCAGCAGCTCTCCGGGACAGCCTTATGGCTACACCTTC. Its protein is CASSSPGQPYGYTF.

The rearrangement links TRBV5-1 to TRBJ1-4, with 9 bases aligning to TRBD1. Germline V gene sequence: CDR1 SGHRS, CDR2 YFSETQ. V lost 4 bases, J lost 7 bases, and 5 bases stayed unmatched. The CDR3 spans 14 residues. CDR3 sequence reads: CASSPGQGGEKLFF. In DNA form, the CDR3 reads TGCGCCAGCAGCCCGGGACAGGGCGGTGAAAAACTGTTTTTT.

The V call is TRBV5-4, the J call TRBJ1-4; D might be TRBD1 (6 bases). The V end lost 2 bases, the J end lost 12 bases, and 11 bases lay between the germline ends. The CDR3 is 12 residues long. Germline CDR1 is SGHNT and CDR2 is YYREEE (reference sequence). CDR3 nucleotides: TGTGCCAGCAGCTTCGGACAGACTCAACTGTTTTTT. Translation gives CASSFGQTQLFF.

This rearrangement joins TRBV4-1 to TRBJ1-3, with 7 bases that match TRBD1. This CDR3 region has 16 residues. V was pared by 0 bases and J by 3 bases, with 5 bases of the junction left unmatched. The germline CDR1 and CDR2 sequences are MGHRA and YSYEKL. The CDR3 bases are TGCGCCAGCAGCCAAGATCGGGACAGCCTTGGAAACACCATATATTTT. Encoded protein: CASSQDRDSLGNTIYF.

As concerns this clone: Other DNA sequences in the sample encode the same CDR3. The chain couples TRBV27 to TRBJ2-7; a possible D gene is TRBD2 (6 bases). The CDR3 is 14 residues long. Germline lookup yields CDR1 MNHEY and CDR2 SMNVEV (reference sequence). Deletions cut 2 bases from V and 3 bases from J, with 11 bases between. CDR3 sequence: CASSLGQGLYEQYF. The CDR3 nucleotides read TGTGCCAGCAGTTTAGGGCAGGGACTCTACGAGCAGTACTTC.

The chain couples TRBV9 to TRBJ1-2; 7 nucleotides match TRBD1. The CDR3 runs to 15 residues. V shed 1 base, J shed 1 base, and the junction held 4 bases outside the gene matches. The germline V gene encodes CDR1 SGDLS and CDR2 YYNGEE. CDR3 residues: CASSVQGGGNYGYTF. In DNA form, the CDR3 reads TGTGCCAGCAGCGTACAGGGGGGAGGTAACTATGGCTACACCTTC.

J is TRBJ2-7 and V is TRBV29-1, with a possible D match to TRBD1 (7 bases). The CDR3 is 13 amino acids. V lost 5 bases to trimming and J lost 7 bases, with 18 bases between them. From germline, CDR1 is SQVTM and CDR2 ANQGSEA. The CDR3 region has the DNA TGCAGCGTTTTCACAGGGGACGGGGGTGAGCAGTACTTC. Translation: CSVFTGDGGEQYF.

The genes are TRBV19 and TRBJ2-7, with 7 nucleotides matching TRBD1. CDR3 size: 13 residues. With 4 bases clipped from V and 3 bases from J, the junction kept 3 bases outside the gene matches. CDR1 and CDR2 (germline): LNHDA, SQIVND (reference sequence). The CDR3 nucleotides read TGTGCCAGTAGTACAGGGGGTAGCTACGAGCAGTACTTC. Translation: CASSTGGSYEQYF.

This chain joins TRBV6-2 or TRBV6-3 and TRBJ1-2, with a weak D call TRBD1 (5 bases). Germline-derived CDR1 and CDR2 are MNHEY and SVGEGT. CDR3 length: 18 residues. V lost 6 bases, J lost 2 bases, and 25 bases lay in between. The CDR3 DNA is TGTGCCAGCAGCGGGGCCCGTGGTGTTGGGGTCGAAAACTATGGCTACACCTTC. This codes for CASSGARGVGVENYGYTF.

This clone was observed a single time. The V and J genes are TRBV3-1 (or the pseudogene TRBV3-2) and TRBJ2-7, with 7 bases that match TRBD2. V was clipped by 0 bases and J by 1 base; unmatched bases: 12. CDR1 is LGHDT and CDR2 is YNNKEL in the germline V gene (reference sequence). The CDR3 length is 18 residues. CDR3 residues: CASSQEKTRLAESYEQYF. The CDR3 nucleotides read TGTGCCAGCAGCCAAGAAAAAACCCGACTAGCCGAGTCCTACGAGCAGTACTTC.

The chain has TRBV7-2 and TRBJ2-7, with D possibly matching TRBD2 (5 bases). V shed 5 bases and J shed 6 bases, with 8 bases lying between them. In germline, CDR1 is SGHTA, CDR2 FQGNSA. CDR3 size: 11 residues. The CDR3 DNA reads as TGTGCCAGCAGCCGGGGTCTCGAGCAGTACTTC. It encodes CASSRGLEQYF.

The genes are TRBV28 and TRBJ1-4; D uncertain. The CDR3 consists of 17 residues. Germline CDR1 MDHEN, CDR2 SYDVKM. Trimming pared 1 base from V and 4 bases from J, leaving 16 bases between. As DNA, the CDR3 is TGTGCCAGCAGTTTATTCCCCGCACAGACCATTAATGAAAAACTGTTTTTT. Its translation is CASSLFPAQTINEKLFF.